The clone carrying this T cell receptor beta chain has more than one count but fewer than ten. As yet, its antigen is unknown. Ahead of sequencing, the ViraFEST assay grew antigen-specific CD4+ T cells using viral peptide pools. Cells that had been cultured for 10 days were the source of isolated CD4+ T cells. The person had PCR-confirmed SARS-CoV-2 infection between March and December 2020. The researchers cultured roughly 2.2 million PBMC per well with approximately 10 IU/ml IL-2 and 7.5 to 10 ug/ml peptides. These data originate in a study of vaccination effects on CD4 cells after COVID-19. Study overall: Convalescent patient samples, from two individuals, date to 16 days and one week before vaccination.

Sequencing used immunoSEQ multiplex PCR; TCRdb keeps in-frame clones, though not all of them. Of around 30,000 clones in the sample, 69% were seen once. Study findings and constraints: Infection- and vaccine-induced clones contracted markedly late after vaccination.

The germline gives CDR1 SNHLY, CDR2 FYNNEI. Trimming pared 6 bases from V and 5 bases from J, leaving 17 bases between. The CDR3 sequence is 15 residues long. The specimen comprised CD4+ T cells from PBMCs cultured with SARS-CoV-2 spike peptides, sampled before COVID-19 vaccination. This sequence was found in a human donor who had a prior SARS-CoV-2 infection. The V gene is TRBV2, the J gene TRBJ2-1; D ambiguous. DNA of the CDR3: TGTGCCAGCAGGGAAATGGGTTCACAAAACAATGAGCAGTTCTTC. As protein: CASREMGSQNNEQFF. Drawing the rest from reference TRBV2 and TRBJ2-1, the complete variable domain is EPEVTQTPSHQVTQMGQEVILRCVPISNHLYFYWYRQILGQKVEFLVSFYNNEISEKSEIFDDQFSVERPDGSNFTLKIRSTKLEDSAMYFCASREMGSQNNEQFFGPGTRLTVL.